Presented here are 3 T cell receptor beta chains from one specimen sequenced in a study of shared clonotypes between healthy human individuals. Only CD45RO-negative cells positively selected for CCR7 counted as naive CD8 cells, so terminally differentiated effector memory CD45RA+ cells were excluded. Sequencing used immunoSEQ multiplex PCR; TCRdb keeps in-frame clones, though not all of them. The top ten clones hold around 24% of a sample with over 800,000 clones, over 90% of them seen once. Sequencing was carried out using naive CD8+ T cells sorted from blood. Receptor source: a man aged 25 to 40 in good health.

The rearrangement joins TRBV27 to TRBJ2-2; tentatively, D is TRBD1 (6 bases). Trimming took 7 bases from V and 10 from J, leaving 16 bases between them. The CDR3 runs 13 residues. Per the germline V gene, CDR1 is MNHEY and CDR2 is SMNVEV (reference sequence). Here the CDR3 reads CASTGASSEELFF. The CDR3 nucleotides are TGTGCCAGCACAGGGGCGAGTTCGGAGGAGCTGTTTTTT.

V usage is TRBV7-9 and J usage is TRBJ1-2, with TRBD1 matching over 7 bases. Per germline, CDR1 SEHNR and CDR2 FQNEAQ (reference sequence). This CDR3 contains 16 residues. The junction had 10 bases not matched to a gene; V was cut back by 5 bases and J by 1 base. CDR3 DNA sequence: TGTGCCAGCAGCCCGCCGACAGGGATAATTAACTATGGCTACACCTTC. Protein sequence: CASSPPTGIINYGYTF.

The chain is built from TRBV2 and TRBJ1-5; no firm D call. Between the trimmed V and J ends, which lost 6 bases and 4 bases, there was a span of 16 bases. The CDR3 is made up of 15 amino acids. Germline lookup yields CDR1 SNHLY and CDR2 FYNNEI. CDR3 protein: CASSAGKQPNQPQHF. The CDR3, as DNA: TGTGCCAGCAGCGCTGGGAAGCAGCCGAATCAGCCCCAGCATTTT.